Described below is a single T cell receptor (beta chain) sequence and its context. The antigen is not known. This record belongs to a study of shared clonotypes between healthy human individuals. Points from the study as a whole: Across a handful of donors, naive CD4 shared approximately 4.5%, naive CD8 more than 3%, memory CD4 2% to 2.5%, memory CD8 0.4% to 0.5%. Generation probabilities of non-shared clonotypes were lower (relative to those shared by all four donors).

The length of the CDR3 is 13 residues. The V gene's germline CDR1 is MNHEY and CDR2 SVGAGI. V was clipped by 2 bases and J by 3 bases, with 8 bases between them. CD45RO-negative, CCR7-selected cells formed the naive CD8 fraction, which excluded terminally differentiated effector memory CD45RA+ cells. There were only Caucasian adults among the donors, and all lived in Nashville, Tennessee. Deep-level assay runs were performed. TCRdb keeps only in-frame clones here, not all; method: immunoSEQ multiplex PCR. The table has roughly 2 million clones, around 96% seen once. Sequenced input: naive CD8+ T cells sorted from blood. V and J are TRBV6-5 and TRBJ2-7; D unclear. The clonotype comes from a man between 18 and 29 years old in good health. Here the CDR3 reads CASSYADNYEQYF. As DNA, the CDR3 is TGTGCCAGCAGTTACGCGGATAACTACGAGCAGTACTTC.